A single sample gave rise to the 32 T cell receptor beta chains below, sequenced in a study of PD-L1 blockade in urothelial cancer (TCRdb year 2017). This specimen's time point label, per the study, means: peripheral blood 6 weeks after treatment start. The library relied on the immunoSEQ multiplex PCR assay. TCRdb limited this immuneACCESS table to in-frame rearrangements with V and J called. A share of clones is missing; checked studies link under half to unresolved V genes, and the rest is unexplained. The sample yields some 39,000 clones; 70% to 90% were counted once. The ten top clones hold 2.6% of the sample. The sample in question was PBMCs, obtained around atezolizumab (anti-PD-L1) treatment. These receptors all stem from a man aged 70-80 years with urothelial cancer.

V is TRBV30 and J is TRBJ1-4, with 7 bases aligning to TRBD1. From germline, CDR1 is GTSNPN and CDR2 SVGIG (reference sequence). The CDR3 is made up of 14 amino acids. V lost 0 bases to trimming and J lost 6 bases; unmatched junction nucleotides: 4. CDR3 in DNA: TGTGCCTGGAGTGTAAAGGGGGCGCATGAAAAACTGTTTTTT. Its translation is CAWSVKGAHEKLFF.

The V and J genes are TRBV5-1 and TRBJ1-3, with D unresolved. The CDR3 runs 16 residues. Trimming removed 0 bases at V and 0 bases at J, with 10 bases between. The germline V gene has CDR1 SGHRS and CDR2 YFSETQ. In nucleotides, the CDR3 is TGCGCCAGCAGCTTGGACGGAGTGATCTCTGGAAACACCATATATTTT. It codes for CASSLDGVISGNTIYF.

V usage is TRBV2 and J usage is TRBJ2-5, with TRBD2 matching over 8 bases. J was trimmed by 5 bases and V by 2 bases; bases with no gene match: 4. The V gene's germline CDR1 is SNHLY and CDR2 FYNNEI. The CDR3 is 14 amino acids. CDR3 nucleotides: TGTGCCAGCAGTGAACTTCCGGGAGGGGAGACCCAGTACTTC. It yields the protein CASSELPGGETQYF.

The J gene is TRBJ1-1, the V gene TRBV2, with 9 nucleotides matching TRBD1. The CDR3 totals 18 residues. V shed 6 bases and J 2 bases; nucleotides not matched to a gene: 16. The V gene's germline CDR1 is SNHLY and CDR2 FYNNEI. The CDR3 reads CASRVHRGRGAPNTEAFF. The CDR3 DNA sequence: TGTGCCAGCAGGGTGCACAGGGGGCGGGGGGCCCCTAACACTGAAGCTTTCTTT.

V usage is TRBV18 and J usage is TRBJ2-7; 7 nucleotides align to TRBD1. Germline values: CDR1 KGHSH, CDR2 LQKENI. The CDR3 is made up of 12 amino acids. V lost 2 bases to trimming and J lost 5 bases; unmatched junction nucleotides: 0. This CDR3 reads CASSPTGDEQYF. CDR3 DNA: TGTGCCAGCTCACCAACAGGGGACGAGCAGTACTTC.

The J gene is TRBJ2-7, the V gene TRBV7-6, with D perhaps matching TRBD1 (5 bases). The germline V and J ends were trimmed by 5 bases and 2 bases, with 19 bases remaining between them. Germline CDR1 is SGHVS and CDR2 is FNYEAQ. The CDR3 length is 16 residues. CDR3: CASSARQSHIPYEQYF. CDR3 DNA sequence: TGTGCCAGCAGCGCGAGACAGTCACATATTCCCTACGAGCAGTACTTC. Supplemented by reference TRBV7-6 and TRBJ2-7, the full variable domain reads GAGVSQSPRYKVTKRGQDVALRCDPISGHVSLYWYRQALGQGPEFLTYFNYEAQQDKSGLPNDRFSAERPEGSISTLTIQRTEQRDSAMYRCASSARQSHIPYEQYFGPGTRLTVT.

The chain combines TRBV7-9 with TRBJ2-7; tentatively, D is TRBD1 (5 bases). The CDR3 is 15 residues long. The V gene's germline CDR1 is SEHNR and CDR2 FQNEAQ (reference sequence). V lost 1 base, J lost 4 bases, and 14 bases lay in between. The CDR3 loop is CASSLVSGRAYEQYF. As DNA, the CDR3 is TGTGCCAGCAGCTTAGTCAGTGGCAGGGCTTACGAGCAGTACTTC.

This clone was detected once. The rearrangement links TRBV2 to TRBJ1-5, with 8 bases lining up with TRBD1. The ends lost 5 bases at V and 2 bases at J; junction bases unmatched: 5. CDR1 and CDR2 (germline): SNHLY, FYNNEI. The CDR3 runs to 15 residues. CDR3 bases: TGTGCCAGCAGTATACAGGGGGTCGGCAATCAGCCCCAGCATTTT. Encoded protein: CASSIQGVGNQPQHF.

This chain connects TRBV23-1 to TRBJ2-1, with 10 bases fitting TRBD1. TRBV23-1 is an ORF, and what it does is uncertain. The CDR3 is 18 residues long. Losses at the gene ends were 4 bases for V and 5 bases for J; bases not matched to a gene: 14. The DNA for the CDR3 is TGCGCCAGCAGTCCTCAACCGGGGGGGGACAGGGGACACAATGAGCAGTTCTTC. This translates into CASSPQPGGDRGHNEQFF.

The chain recombines TRBV7-2 with TRBJ2-5, with 14 bases identical to TRBD2. The CDR3 contains 15 residues. With 2 bases clipped from V and 5 bases from J, the junction kept 1 base outside the gene matches. CDR1 is SGHTA, CDR2 FQGNSA, per germline. The DNA of the CDR3 is TGTGCCAGCAGCTTACGGACTAGCGGGAGGGAGACCCAGTACTTC. Residues: CASSLRTSGRETQYF.

This chain connects TRBV6-6 to TRBJ2-7; D is perhaps TRBD2 (6 bases). V was trimmed by 6 bases and J by 4 bases, leaving 13 bases between them. Germline V gene data show CDR1 as MNHNY and CDR2 as SVGAGI (reference sequence). The CDR3 extends over 13 amino acids. The CDR3 sequence is CASRRLDRYEQYF. The CDR3 DNA sequence: TGTGCCAGCAGAAGACTAGACCGATACGAGCAGTACTTC.

This chain uses TRBV10-3 with TRBJ1-1; no definite D call. V gave up 2 bases and J gave up 1 base, with 5 bases separating them. CDR3 length: 13 amino acids. Looked up from germline, CDR1 is ENHRY and CDR2 is SYGVKD. This chain's CDR3 is CAISETENTEAFF. The CDR3 DNA reads as TGTGCCATCAGTGAGACAGAGAACACTGAAGCTTTCTTT.

The chain links TRBV25-1 to TRBJ2-7; 9 bases map to TRBD1. The germline CDR1 and CDR2 sequences are MGHDK and SYGVNS. V lost 1 base and J lost 5; bases outside the gene matches: 6. The CDR3 totals 15 residues. The CDR3 region is CASSEFAGQGNEQYF. CDR3 bases: TGTGCCAGCAGTGAATTTGCGGGACAGGGTAACGAGCAGTACTTC.

The chain employs TRBV30 and TRBJ1-2; TRBD1 matches at 7 bases. Losses at the gene ends were 4 bases for V and 2 bases for J; bases not matched to a gene: 10. Germline assignment: CDR1 GTSNPN and CDR2 SVGIG (reference sequence). CDR3 length equals 15 residues. DNA for the CDR3: TGTGCCTGGAAATCTTACAGGGGTCGGAACTATGGCTACACCTTC. This codes for CAWKSYRGRNYGYTF.

This clone is a singleton in its sample. The V and J genes are TRBV7-9 and TRBJ2-6, with 11 bases that match TRBD1. The CDR3 totals 19 residues. The germline gives CDR1 SEHNR, CDR2 FQNEAQ (reference sequence). Unmatched junction bases numbered 16, after V lost 8 bases and J lost 4 bases. The CDR3 coding sequence is TGTGCCAGCTCCCAAGCTAATGGACAGGGGGCAACCGGGGCCAACGTCCTGACTTTC. Translation: CASSQANGQGATGANVLTF.

This clone was recorded only once. The rearrangement joins TRBV2 to TRBJ2-1; a possible D gene is TRBD1 (6 bases). This CDR3 has 14 amino acids. Germline CDR1 reads SNHLY; CDR2 reads FYNNEI. Deletions cut 1 base from V and 3 bases from J, with 7 bases between. The CDR3 spells CASSEGTVYNEQFF. CDR3 DNA: TGTGCCAGCAGTGAAGGGACAGTCTACAATGAGCAGTTCTTC.

In the case of this clone: The identical CDR3 is also encoded by other nucleotide sequences in the sample. The chain links TRBV7-8 to TRBJ1-2; weak D call: TRBD1 (5 bases). Trimming cost V 3 bases and J 5 bases, with 13 bases left between them. Germline-derived CDR1 and CDR2 are SGHVS and FQNEAQ. The CDR3 runs 14 residues. CDR3 DNA sequence: TGTGCCAGCAGCTTCAGGGCCTCTGATTATGGCTACACCTTC. It encodes CASSFRASDYGYTF.

This clone was observed a few times. V and J are TRBV2 and TRBJ1-5; D unclear. The ends were cut back, 6 bases at V and 0 bases at J, with 9 bases in the middle. The CDR3 is 14 residues long. Germline V CDR1 and CDR2: SNHLY, FYNNEI. CDR3 DNA sequence: TGTGCCAGCAGGATGCGAGGTAGCAATCAGCCCCAGCATTTT. Its protein product is CASRMRGSNQPQHF.

The CDR3 coding sequence is TGTGCCAGCAGCCCTAGCGGGAGGGTTACGGGCAATGAGCAGTTCTTC. Translation: CASSPSGRVTGNEQFF. The chain combines TRBV4-2 with TRBJ2-1; 12 nucleotides align to TRBD2. The CDR3 is 16 amino acids. Germline V lookup: CDR1 LGHNA, CDR2 YNFKEQ. The V and J ends lost 4 bases and 6 bases, in that order; junction bases with no gene match: 7.

In DNA form, the CDR3 reads TGTGCCAGCAGCTTGGACAGCAATGAGCAGTTCTTC. This codes for CASSLDSNEQFF. The rearrangement links TRBV5-5 to TRBJ2-1, with D unclear. With 0 bases removed from V and 6 bases from J, the gap between germline ends came to 4 bases. The CDR3 is 12 amino acids. Per the germline V gene, CDR1 is SGHKS and CDR2 is YYEKEE (reference sequence).

This clone showed up just once. The chain combines TRBV6-5 with TRBJ1-2, with D possibly TRBD1 on 6 matching bases. CDR1 and CDR2 from the germline V gene are MNHEY and SVGAGI. Trimming shortened V by 4 bases and J by 11 bases, and 17 bases separated the two germline ends. There are 13 residues in the CDR3. The CDR3 nucleotides are TGTGCCAGCAGTTCCGGACAGACAACGGGGTACACCTTC. Protein: CASSSGQTTGYTF.

This chain links TRBV30 with TRBJ2-1, with a possible D match to TRBD1 (6 bases). In germline, CDR1 is GTSNPN, CDR2 SVGIG (reference sequence). With 4 bases removed from V and 15 bases from J, the gap between germline ends came to 22 bases. The CDR3 has 13 residues. The CDR3 here is CAWNLITRDKVFF. CDR3 DNA: TGTGCCTGGAATTTGATCACTCGGGACAAGGTGTTCTTC.

This rearrangement joins TRBV18 to TRBJ2-7; 11 positions match TRBD2. The CDR3 sequence is 15 residues long. Trimming at V came to 6 bases and at J to 2 bases, leaving 6 bases not matched to a gene. The germline V gene has CDR1 KGHSH and CDR2 LQKENI. CDR3: CASSLGTSGTYEQYF. DNA for the CDR3: TGTGCCAGCTCCCTCGGGACTAGCGGAACCTACGAGCAGTACTTC. Full variable domain (missing parts from reference TRBV18 and TRBJ2-7): NAGVMQNPRHLVRRRGQEARLRCSPMKGHSHVYWYRQLPEEGLKFMVYLQKENIIDESGMPKERFSAEFPKEGPSILRIQQVVRGDSAAYFCASSLGTSGTYEQYFGPGTRLTVT.

In DNA form, the CDR3 reads TGCGCCAGCAGCTCAGGGGGCTATCAGGGCACTGAAGCTTTCTTT. Translating gives CASSSGGYQGTEAFF. The rearrangement joins TRBV5-1 to TRBJ1-1; 8 nucleotides agree with TRBD1. Germline V gives CDR1 SGHRS, CDR2 YFSETQ. After removal of 3 bases from V and 4 bases from J, the junction contained 8 bases not matched to a gene. This CDR3 spans 15 amino acids.

This clone was recorded a few times. The chain employs TRBV5-1 and TRBJ2-7; D remains unclear. The germline CDR1 and CDR2 sequences are SGHRS and YFSETQ. The CDR3 is 14 amino acids. Trimming took 0 bases from V and 2 from J, leaving 9 bases between them. The CDR3 coding sequence is TGCGCCAGCAGCTTGGTGACTGATGCCTACGAGCAGTACTTC. It translates to CASSLVTDAYEQYF.

The chain recombines TRBV6-7 with TRBJ1-2, with 8 bases lining up with TRBD1. TRBV6-7 belongs to the ORF category, with a function that is uncertain. This CDR3 comprises 15 residues. With 0 bases clipped from V and 0 bases from J, the junction kept 0 bases outside the gene matches. In nucleotides, the CDR3 is TGTGCCAGCAGTTACTCGGGACAGGCTAACTATGGCTACACCTTC. It codes for CASSYSGQANYGYTF.

The chain carries TRBV11-2 and TRBJ1-5; D call uncertain. Germline CDR1 is SGHAT and CDR2 is FQNNGV. V shed 0 bases and J shed 0 bases, with 6 bases lying between them. The CDR3 loop spans 15 amino acids. The DNA of the CDR3 is TGTGCCAGCAGCTTAGACCCGGGTAGCAATCAGCCCCAGCATTTT. Translating it yields CASSLDPGSNQPQHF.

The V gene is TRBV27, the J gene TRBJ1-1, with 7 bases fitting TRBD1. This CDR3 comprises 14 residues. Germline V lookup: CDR1 MNHEY, CDR2 SMNVEV (reference sequence). V was clipped by 7 bases and J by 5 bases; unmatched bases: 10. The DNA for the CDR3 is TGTGCCAGCAATCGACAGGGAGGATGGACTGAAGCTTTCTTT. This encodes CASNRQGGWTEAFF.

CDR3: CSAAGGTEAFF. For the CDR3, the DNA is TGCAGTGCAGCAGGTGGGACTGAAGCTTTCTTT. The chain joins TRBV20-1 to TRBJ1-1; no reliable D call. The CDR3 has 11 residues. The V gene's germline CDR1 is DFQATT and CDR2 SNEGSKA (reference sequence). Trimming removed 6 bases at V and 5 bases at J, with 10 bases between.

This chain joins TRBV6-5 and TRBJ2-7; 7 nucleotides match TRBD1. The CDR3 sequence is 14 residues long. CDR1 and CDR2 from the germline V gene are MNHEY and SVGAGI. J was trimmed by 3 bases and V by 6 bases; bases with no gene match: 8. CDR3 nucleotides: TGTGCCAGCAGGAGACAGGGCCGCGGCTACGAGCAGTACTTC. Protein sequence: CASRRQGRGYEQYF.

This clone was seen once. The chain carries TRBV29-1 and TRBJ2-7; 7 positions match TRBD1. In germline, CDR1 is SQVTM, CDR2 ANQGSEA. CDR3 length equals 11 residues. V trimming: 6 bases; J trimming: 7 bases; junction bases outside the gene matches: 6. Here the CDR3 reads CSVGDRAEQYF. The CDR3 DNA reads TGCAGCGTCGGTGACAGGGCGGAGCAGTACTTC.

The V and J genes are TRBV2 and TRBJ2-1, with a weak D call TRBD1 (6 bases). V lost 7 bases to trimming and J lost 4 bases, with 14 bases between them. The CDR3 totals 14 residues. Germline CDR1 SNHLY, CDR2 FYNNEI. This CDR3 is CASKKSGQYNEQFF. The CDR3 region has the DNA TGTGCCAGCAAAAAATCGGGACAATACAATGAGCAGTTCTTC.